The following is a TCR beta chain sequence with its context. The V gene's germline CDR1 is LGHNA and CDR2 YNFKEQ. V trimming: 1 base; J trimming: 5 bases; junction bases outside the gene matches: 4. This CDR3 is built from 15 residues. This entry belongs to a study of shared clonotypes between healthy human individuals. TCRdb keeps only in-frame clones here, not all; method: immunoSEQ multiplex PCR. Among some 1.1 million clones listed, approximately 80% were seen once. The rearrangement joins TRBV4-2 to TRBJ2-5, with 10 bases identical to TRBD1. This TCR derives from a man younger than 35 in good health. Some clones in this sample may be carry-over from other donors' samples. Sequenced sample: memory CD4+ T cells from PBMCs. Subset given: CD45RA-negative fraction. Written as DNA, the CDR3 is TGTGCCAGCAGCCAAGCGACAGGGGGCTGGGAGACCCAGTACTTC. Translating gives CASSQATGGWETQYF.